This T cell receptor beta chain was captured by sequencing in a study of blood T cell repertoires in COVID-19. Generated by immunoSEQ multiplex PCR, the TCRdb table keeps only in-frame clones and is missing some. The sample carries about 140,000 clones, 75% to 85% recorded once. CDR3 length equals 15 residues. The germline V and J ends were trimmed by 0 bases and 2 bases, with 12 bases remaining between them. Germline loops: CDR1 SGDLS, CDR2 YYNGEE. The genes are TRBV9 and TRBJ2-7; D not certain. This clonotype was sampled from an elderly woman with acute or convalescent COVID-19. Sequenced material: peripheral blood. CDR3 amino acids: CASSVAEARTYEQYF. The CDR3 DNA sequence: TGTGCCAGCAGCGTAGCTGAAGCTCGTACCTACGAGCAGTACTTC.